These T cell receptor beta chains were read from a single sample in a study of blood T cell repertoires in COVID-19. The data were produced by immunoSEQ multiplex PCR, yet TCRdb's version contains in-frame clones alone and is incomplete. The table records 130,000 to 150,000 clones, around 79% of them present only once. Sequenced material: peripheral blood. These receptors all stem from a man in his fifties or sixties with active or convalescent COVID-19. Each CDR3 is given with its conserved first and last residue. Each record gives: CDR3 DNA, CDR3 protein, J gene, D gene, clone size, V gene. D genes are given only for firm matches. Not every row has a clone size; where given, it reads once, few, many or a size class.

cdr3_nt: TGTGCCAGCAGCCAGCCAGGAGGGGGACTAGGCGAGCAGTACTTC
cdr3_aa: CASSQPGGGLGEQYF
j_call: TRBJ2-7
d_call: TRBD2
clone_size: NA
v_call: TRBV4-2

cdr3_nt: TGTGCCAGCAGTCCTAGCACAGATACGCAGTATTTT
cdr3_aa: CASSPSTDTQYF
j_call: TRBJ2-3
d_call: NA
clone_size: once
v_call: TRBV12-3/TRBV12-4

cdr3_nt: TGTGCCAGTAGTAGGCGGACAGGCAATCAGCCCCAGCATTTT
cdr3_aa: CASSRRTGNQPQHF
j_call: TRBJ1-5
d_call: NA
clone_size: NA
v_call: TRBV19

cdr3_nt: TGTGCCAGCAGTATGCGTGGGGAGTCTGGCTACACCTTC
cdr3_aa: CASSMRGESGYTF
j_call: TRBJ1-2
d_call: NA
clone_size: NA
v_call: TRBV28

cdr3_nt: TGTGCCAGCAGCTCCACAGGAGACGAGCAGTACTTC
cdr3_aa: CASSSTGDEQYF
j_call: TRBJ2-7
d_call: NA
clone_size: NA
v_call: TRBV28

cdr3_nt: TGTGCCAGCAGCCTCGGGGGAATCACTGGGGCCAACGTCCTGACTTTC
cdr3_aa: CASSLGGITGANVLTF
j_call: TRBJ2-6
d_call: NA
clone_size: NA
v_call: TRBV5-5

cdr3_nt: TGTGCCAGCAGCGTAGAAGGGACAGGGCTGGGCGAGCAGTACTTC
cdr3_aa: CASSVEGTGLGEQYF
j_call: TRBJ2-7
d_call: TRBD1
clone_size: many
v_call: TRBV9

cdr3_nt: TGTGCCACCCGGGGGGCAGGGACCAATTCACCCCTCCACTTT
cdr3_aa: CATRGAGTNSPLHF
j_call: TRBJ1-6
d_call: NA
clone_size: NA
v_call: TRBV24-1

cdr3_nt: TGTGCCAGCAGTTGGACAGCGAATCAGCCCCAGCATTTT
cdr3_aa: CASSWTANQPQHF
j_call: TRBJ1-5
d_call: NA
clone_size: NA
v_call: TRBV27

cdr3_nt: TGTGCCAGGGGACTAGCGGACCACTACGAGCAGTACTTC
cdr3_aa: CARGLADHYEQYF
j_call: TRBJ2-7
d_call: TRBD2
clone_size: NA
v_call: TRBV27

cdr3_nt: TGTGCCAGCAGCCAAAGCGGAAATGAAAAACTGTTTTTT
cdr3_aa: CASSQSGNEKLFF
j_call: TRBJ1-4
d_call: NA
clone_size: few
v_call: TRBV4-2

cdr3_nt: TGTGCCAGCAGCGTACAGGGAAATAGCAATCAGCCCCAGCATTTT
cdr3_aa: CASSVQGNSNQPQHF
j_call: TRBJ1-5
d_call: NA
clone_size: NA
v_call: TRBV6-5

cdr3_nt: TGTGCCAGCAGTTTCGAGACAGGGGCAGATAATGAAAAACTGTTTTTT
cdr3_aa: CASSFETGADNEKLFF
j_call: TRBJ1-4
d_call: TRBD1
clone_size: NA
v_call: TRBV28

cdr3_nt: TGTGCCATCAGTGATCGGGACAGGATCTACGAGCAGTACTTC
cdr3_aa: CAISDRDRIYEQYF
j_call: TRBJ2-7
d_call: TRBD1
clone_size: NA
v_call: TRBV10-3

cdr3_nt: TGTGCCAGCAGCACGGACAGGGGGGGCAATGAGCAGTTCTTC
cdr3_aa: CASSTDRGGNEQFF
j_call: TRBJ2-1
d_call: TRBD1
clone_size: NA
v_call: TRBV7-8

cdr3_nt: TGTGCCAGCAGTATAAGCCGATATAGCAATCAGCCCCAGCATTTT
cdr3_aa: CASSISRYSNQPQHF
j_call: TRBJ1-5
d_call: NA
clone_size: many
v_call: TRBV28

cdr3_nt: TGTGCCGGCAGGGGGCATTGGAACACTGAAGCTTTCTTT
cdr3_aa: CAGRGHWNTEAFF
j_call: TRBJ1-1
d_call: TRBD1
clone_size: NA
v_call: TRBV28

cdr3_nt: TGTGCCAGCACCCTAGGACTAGCGGGAGGACGGGATGAGCAGTTCTTC
cdr3_aa: CASTLGLAGGRDEQFF
j_call: TRBJ2-1
d_call: TRBD2
clone_size: few
v_call: TRBV7-3

cdr3_nt: TGTGCCAGCAGCTTATCGGGGAATCAGCCCCAGCATTTT
cdr3_aa: CASSLSGNQPQHF
j_call: TRBJ1-5
d_call: NA
clone_size: NA
v_call: TRBV11-2

cdr3_nt: TGTGCCAGCAGTTCGGCGGGAGGTGTCTACAATGAGCAGTTCTTC
cdr3_aa: CASSSAGGVYNEQFF
j_call: TRBJ2-1
d_call: TRBD2
clone_size: NA
v_call: TRBV6-5

cdr3_nt: TGTGCCAGCACCCCTTGCTTCAGACACTCTGGAAACACCATATATTTT
cdr3_aa: CASTPCFRHSGNTIYF
j_call: TRBJ1-3
d_call: NA
clone_size: NA
v_call: TRBV7-4

cdr3_nt: TGTGCCAGCAGTTTCGTATTAAACACCGGGGAGCTGTTTTTT
cdr3_aa: CASSFVLNTGELFF
j_call: TRBJ2-2
d_call: NA
clone_size: NA
v_call: TRBV28

cdr3_nt: TGTGCCAGCAGCTTCGGACTTGGCGGGAGGGTCCTCGAGCAGTACTTC
cdr3_aa: CASSFGLGGRVLEQYF
j_call: TRBJ2-7
d_call: TRBD2
clone_size: NA
v_call: TRBV5-6

cdr3_nt: TGCGCCAGCAGGGGACTTAGCGGTGAGAGGCACAATGAGCAGTTCTTC
cdr3_aa: CASRGLSGERHNEQFF
j_call: TRBJ2-1
d_call: NA
clone_size: NA
v_call: TRBV5-1

cdr3_nt: TGTGCCAGCAGTTCTTACAGGGGTCGGGTCATTCAGTACTTC
cdr3_aa: CASSSYRGRVIQYF
j_call: TRBJ2-4
d_call: TRBD1
clone_size: NA
v_call: TRBV28

cdr3_nt: TGTGCCACCCAGGGACAGAGCAATCAGCCCCAGCATTTT
cdr3_aa: CATQGQSNQPQHF
j_call: TRBJ1-5
d_call: TRBD1
clone_size: NA
v_call: TRBV24-1

cdr3_nt: TGTGCCAGTAAAAACACCGGGGAGCTGTTTTTT
cdr3_aa: CASKNTGELFF
j_call: TRBJ2-2
d_call: NA
clone_size: once
v_call: TRBV12-3/TRBV12-4

cdr3_nt: TGCGCCAGCAGCCCCGGACTAGCTAAGGACAATGAGCAGTTCTTC
cdr3_aa: CASSPGLAKDNEQFF
j_call: TRBJ2-1
d_call: TRBD2
clone_size: NA
v_call: TRBV4-1

cdr3_nt: TGTGCCAGCAGCCCAGAAGACTCGCCGATGTGGGAGCAGTACTTC
cdr3_aa: CASSPEDSPMWEQYF
j_call: TRBJ2-7
d_call: NA
clone_size: few
v_call: TRBV3-1/TRBV3-2

cdr3_nt: TGCGCCAGCAGCTTGGTCGCGCCCCATGACACCGGGGAGCTGTTTTTT
cdr3_aa: CASSLVAPHDTGELFF
j_call: TRBJ2-2
d_call: NA
clone_size: NA
v_call: TRBV5-1

cdr3_nt: TGTGCCAGCAGTGGGACTAGCGGGAGGGAAATTAACTACGAGCAGTACTTC
cdr3_aa: CASSGTSGREINYEQYF
j_call: TRBJ2-7
d_call: TRBD2
clone_size: NA
v_call: TRBV2

cdr3_nt: TGTGCCAGTAGTAGACTCCGGGGATACCAAGAGACCCAGTACTTC
cdr3_aa: CASSRLRGYQETQYF
j_call: TRBJ2-5
d_call: NA
clone_size: NA
v_call: TRBV19

cdr3_nt: TGTGCCAGCAGATTCGGGGAGAGCAATCAGCCCCAGCATTTT
cdr3_aa: CASRFGESNQPQHF
j_call: TRBJ1-5
d_call: NA
clone_size: NA
v_call: TRBV6-5

cdr3_nt: TGTGCCAGCAGCTCGGGACAGGGTCTGTCTAAGGGCTACGAGCAGTACTTC
cdr3_aa: CASSSGQGLSKGYEQYF
j_call: TRBJ2-7
d_call: TRBD1
clone_size: NA
v_call: TRBV28